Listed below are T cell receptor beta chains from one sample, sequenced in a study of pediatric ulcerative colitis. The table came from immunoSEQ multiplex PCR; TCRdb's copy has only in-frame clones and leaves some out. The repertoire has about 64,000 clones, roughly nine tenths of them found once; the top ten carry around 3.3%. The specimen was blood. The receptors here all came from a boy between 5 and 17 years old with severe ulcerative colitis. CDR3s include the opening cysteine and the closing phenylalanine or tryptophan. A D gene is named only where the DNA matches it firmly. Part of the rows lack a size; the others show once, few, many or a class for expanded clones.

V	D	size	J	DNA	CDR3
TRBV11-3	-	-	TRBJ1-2	TGTGCCAGCAGCTTATTTCTCGAGCCTTACGTCTTC	CASSLFLEPYVF
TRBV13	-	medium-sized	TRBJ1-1	TGTGCCAGCAGCCGCCAGGGGTATCCTGAAGCTTTCTTT	CASSRQGYPEAFF
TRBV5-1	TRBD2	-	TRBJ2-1	TGCGCCAGCAGCTTGGGGCTAGCGGTGAAGAATGAGCAGTTCTTC	CASSLGLAVKNEQFF
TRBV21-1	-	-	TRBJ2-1	TGTGCCAGCAGCTCAAGTTGGGGCCTTGACGGGGGTACCTACAATGAGCAGTTCTTC	CASSSSWGLDGGTYNEQFF
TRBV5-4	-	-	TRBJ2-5	TGTGCCAGCAGCCGCCCACAAGAGACCCAGTACTTC	CASSRPQETQYF
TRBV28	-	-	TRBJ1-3	TGTGCCAGCAGTTTGCCCGGGGCGCTCTCTGGAAACACCATATATTTT	CASSLPGALSGNTIYF
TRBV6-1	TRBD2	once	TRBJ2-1	TGTGCCAGCAGTTCCCTAGCGGGAGCCTACAATGAGCAGTTCTTC	CASSSLAGAYNEQFF
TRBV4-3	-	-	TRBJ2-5	TGCGCCAGCAGCCAAGATTCGCAGGAGACCCAGTACTTC	CASSQDSQETQYF
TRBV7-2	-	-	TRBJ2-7	TGTGCCAGCAGCTTAATCGTTCGGAGGGAACTAACCTACGAGCAGTACTTC	CASSLIVRRELTYEQYF
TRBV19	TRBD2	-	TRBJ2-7	TGTGCCAGTAGTCCCCAGGGACTACCAGCCTACGAGCAGTACTTC	CASSPQGLPAYEQYF
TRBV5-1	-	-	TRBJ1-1	TGCGCCAGCAGCTTGGCCCTCGTCGGCACTGAAGCTTTCTTT	CASSLALVGTEAFF
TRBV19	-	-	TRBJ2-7	TGTGCCAGTAGTATCGGGACGGGTTCCTACGAGCAGTACTTC	CASSIGTGSYEQYF
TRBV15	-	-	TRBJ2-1	TGTGCCACCATCGGGGCCTTCGGCAATGAGCAGTTCTTC	CATIGAFGNEQFF
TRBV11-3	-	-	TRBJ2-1	TGTGCCAGCAGCTTAATTAGCGGAGGTTACAATGAGCAGTTCTTC	CASSLISGGYNEQFF
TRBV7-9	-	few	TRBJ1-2	TGTGCCAGCAGCGTGCCCGGGCCTCCTTCCCAAGGCTACACCTTC	CASSVPGPPSQGYTF
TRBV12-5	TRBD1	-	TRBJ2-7	TGTGCTAGTGGTTTGGCAGGGGGCGCACCGTACGAGCAGTACTTC	CASGLAGGAPYEQYF
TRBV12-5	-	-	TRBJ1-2	TGTGCTAGTGGTTTGGTCGGGGTTGCGCCCACCTTC	CASGLVGVAPTF
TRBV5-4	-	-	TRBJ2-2	TGTGCCAGCAGCCCGGTAGACACCGGGGAGCTGTTTTTT	CASSPVDTGELFF
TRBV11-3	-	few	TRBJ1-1	TGTGCCAGCAGCCCGGACAATCTTGGAGCTTTCTTT	CASSPDNLGAFF
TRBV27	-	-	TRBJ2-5	TGTGCCAGCAGTCCGCTTGGTTACCAAGAGACCCAGTACTTC	CASSPLGYQETQYF
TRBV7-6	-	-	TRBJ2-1	TGTGCCAGCAGCTCAGACTCCTACAATGAGCAGTTCTTC	CASSSDSYNEQFF
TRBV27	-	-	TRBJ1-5	TGTGCCAGCAGTTTACAAGATAGCAATCAGCCCCAGCATTTT	CASSLQDSNQPQHF
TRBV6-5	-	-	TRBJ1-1	TGTGCCAGCAGTCCGGGCCATAACACTGAAGCTTTCTTT	CASSPGHNTEAFF
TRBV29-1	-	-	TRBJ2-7	TGCAGCGTTGGCGGGACCGATATATACTACGAGCAGTACTTC	CSVGGTDIYYEQYF
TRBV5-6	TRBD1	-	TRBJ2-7	TGTGCCAGCAGCGGGTGGGACAGGGGTTACGAGCAGTACTTC	CASSGWDRGYEQYF
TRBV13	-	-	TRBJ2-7	TGTGCCAGCAGCTTAGATGGGTTTTACGAGCAGTACTTC	CASSLDGFYEQYF
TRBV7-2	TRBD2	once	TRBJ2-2	TGTGCCAGCAGCTCAATATCCGGGACTATCTCCGGGGAGCTGTTTTTT	CASSSISGTISGELFF
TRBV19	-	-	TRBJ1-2	TGTGCCTCCCGCTCGGGAGATGGCTACACCTTC	CASRSGDGYTF
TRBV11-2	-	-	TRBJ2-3	TGTGCCAGCAGCTCCATGACTAGGATTCAGGATACGCAGTATTTT	CASSSMTRIQDTQYF
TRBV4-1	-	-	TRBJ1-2	TGCGCCAGCAGCCCCTCAGTGGGGGGGATATACACCTTC	CASSPSVGGIYTF
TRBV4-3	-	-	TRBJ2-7	TGCGCCAGCAGCCCCCGCCAGGGAATCTACGAGCAGTACTTC	CASSPRQGIYEQYF
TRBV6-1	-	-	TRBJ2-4	TGTGCCAGCAGAAGTGCCAGGGGCCAAAACATTCAGTACTTC	CASRSARGQNIQYF
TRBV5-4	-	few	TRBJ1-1	TGTGCCAGCAGCTTGGAGGGTGGCAACACTGAAGCTTTCTTT	CASSLEGGNTEAFF